This TCR beta chain was observed in a study of cytomegalovirus exposure and HLA in healthy donors. Overall study results and limits: In a later analysis, productive TCRs from donors in an Asian-associated ancestry cluster reportedly carried fewer N-insertions than the cohort mean. Sequencing artifact likely explains a cluster of highly shared sequence variants.

The PCR made use of 60 Vbeta and 13 Jbeta primers. The repertoire was sequenced with immunoSEQ multiplex PCR; TCRdb's copy has only in-frame clones and lacks some. The sample consists of just over 25,000 clones, roughly 70% of them appearing once. The CDR3 is 14 amino acids. With 8 bases clipped from V and 1 base from J, the junction kept 5 bases outside the gene matches. Germline V gene data show CDR1 as MNHNY and CDR2 as SVGAGI (reference sequence). Details on this clone: Its antigen is not identified.

Source material: PBMCs. The rearrangement joins TRBV6-6 to TRBJ2-5; 9 bases line up with TRBD1. This clonotype was obtained from a woman aged 45-65 years in good health and CMV-seronegative. The chain's CDR3 is CASRTGQGQETQYF. Written as DNA, the CDR3 is TGTGCCAGCCGTACGGGACAGGGCCAAGAGACCCAGTACTTC.